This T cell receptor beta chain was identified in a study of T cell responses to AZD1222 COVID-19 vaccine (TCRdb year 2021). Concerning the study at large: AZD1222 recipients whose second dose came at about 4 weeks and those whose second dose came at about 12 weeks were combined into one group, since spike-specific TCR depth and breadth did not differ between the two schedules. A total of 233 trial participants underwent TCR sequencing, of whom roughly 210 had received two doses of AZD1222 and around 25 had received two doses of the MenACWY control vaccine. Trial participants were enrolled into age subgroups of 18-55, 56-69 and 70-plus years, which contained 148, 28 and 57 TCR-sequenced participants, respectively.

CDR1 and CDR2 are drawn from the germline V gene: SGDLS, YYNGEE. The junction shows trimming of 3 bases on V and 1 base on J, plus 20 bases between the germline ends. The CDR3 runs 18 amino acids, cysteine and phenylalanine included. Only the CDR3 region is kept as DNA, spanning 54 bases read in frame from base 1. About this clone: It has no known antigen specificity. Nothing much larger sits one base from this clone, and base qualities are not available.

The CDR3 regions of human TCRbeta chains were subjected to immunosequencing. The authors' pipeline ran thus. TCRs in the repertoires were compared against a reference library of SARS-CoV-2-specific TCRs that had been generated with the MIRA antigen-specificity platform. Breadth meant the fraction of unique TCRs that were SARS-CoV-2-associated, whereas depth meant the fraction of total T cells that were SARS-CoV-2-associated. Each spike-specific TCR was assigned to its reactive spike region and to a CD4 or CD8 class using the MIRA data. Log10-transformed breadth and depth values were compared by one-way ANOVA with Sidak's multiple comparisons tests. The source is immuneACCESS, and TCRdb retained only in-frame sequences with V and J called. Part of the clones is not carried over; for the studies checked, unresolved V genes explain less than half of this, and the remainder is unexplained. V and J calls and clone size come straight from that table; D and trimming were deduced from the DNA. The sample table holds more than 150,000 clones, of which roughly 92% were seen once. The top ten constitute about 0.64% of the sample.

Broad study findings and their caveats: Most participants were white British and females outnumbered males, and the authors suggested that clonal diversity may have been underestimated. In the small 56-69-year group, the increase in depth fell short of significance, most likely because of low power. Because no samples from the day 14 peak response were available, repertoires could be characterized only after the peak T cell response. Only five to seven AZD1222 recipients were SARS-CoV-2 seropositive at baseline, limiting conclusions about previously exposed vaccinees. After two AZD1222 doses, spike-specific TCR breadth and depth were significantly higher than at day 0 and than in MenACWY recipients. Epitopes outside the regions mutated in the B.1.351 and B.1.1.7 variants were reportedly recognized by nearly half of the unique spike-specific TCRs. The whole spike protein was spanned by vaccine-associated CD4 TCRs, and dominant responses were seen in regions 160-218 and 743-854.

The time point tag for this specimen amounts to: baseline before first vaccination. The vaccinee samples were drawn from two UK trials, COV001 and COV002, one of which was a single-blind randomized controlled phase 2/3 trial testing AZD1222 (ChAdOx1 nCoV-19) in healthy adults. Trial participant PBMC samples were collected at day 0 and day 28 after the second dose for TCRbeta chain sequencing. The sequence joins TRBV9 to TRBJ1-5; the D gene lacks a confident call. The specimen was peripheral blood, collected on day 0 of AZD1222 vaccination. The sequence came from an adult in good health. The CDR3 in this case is CASSAREGWRRSNQPQHF. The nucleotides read TGTGCCAGCAGCGCCCGGGAAGGGTGGAGAAGGAGCAATCAGCCCCAGCATTTT.